One TCR beta chain is described in this entry. Antigen: not known. This entry comes from a study of Ad26.COV2.S vaccination and SARS-CoV-2 variants. Some clones are missing from TCRdb's copy, which holds only in-frame ones; the method was immunoSEQ multiplex PCR. The sample holds about 450,000 clones, 85% to 90% seen once. Regarding treatment: around 19 received Ad26.COV2.S at low or high dose, single or two shots; about five received placebo; per-sample allocation not given. The samples date from day 63 after the first vaccine or placebo injection. The vaccine delivered Wuhan-strain SARS-CoV-2 spike through an Ad26 vector. V shed 0 bases and J shed 0 bases, with 6 bases lying between them. In germline, CDR1 is MRHNA, CDR2 SNTAGT. This CDR3 is built from 16 residues. Study-wide results and limits: Responses of spike-specific T cells (both CD8+ and CD4+) reportedly showed substantial breadth after vaccination.

The receptor was isolated from a person between 18 and 65 years old who received the Ad26.COV2.S COVID-19 vaccine or a placebo. The chain joins TRBV6-4 to TRBJ2-6; no firm D call. Here the sequenced sample was peripheral blood, taken in a trial of Ad26.COV2.S vaccine versus placebo. CDR3 sequence reads: CASSDSQGSGANVLTF. In DNA, the CDR3 is TGTGCCAGCAGTGACTCTCAAGGCTCTGGGGCCAACGTCCTGACTTTC.